The clone carrying this TCR beta chain occurred a few times. The antigen is undetermined. This entry comes from a study of beta chain features in type 1 diabetes. Study-wide results and limits: It was among patients, rather than healthy donors, that naive, central memory and Treg TCRB repertoires appeared more similar.

The study reverse transcribed the entire isolated RNA, so it sequenced expressed TCRB transcripts. Generated by immunoSEQ multiplex PCR, the TCRdb table keeps only in-frame clones and is missing some. The sample lists 250,000 to 350,000 clones, roughly 9.6% occurring once. CDR1 LGHNA and CDR2 YSLEER come from the germline V gene. This CDR3 has 15 amino acids. V was pared by 3 bases and J by 4 bases, with 13 bases between. The sequence was collected from a woman aged 25 to 39 in good health. This chain uses TRBV4-3 with TRBJ2-1, with D possibly matching TRBD2 (5 bases). Sequenced sample: naive CD4+ T cells from blood. The DNA of the CDR3 is TGCGCCAGCAGCCACGGACTGGACGAATACAATGAGCAGTTCTTC. Its translation is CASSHGLDEYNEQFF.